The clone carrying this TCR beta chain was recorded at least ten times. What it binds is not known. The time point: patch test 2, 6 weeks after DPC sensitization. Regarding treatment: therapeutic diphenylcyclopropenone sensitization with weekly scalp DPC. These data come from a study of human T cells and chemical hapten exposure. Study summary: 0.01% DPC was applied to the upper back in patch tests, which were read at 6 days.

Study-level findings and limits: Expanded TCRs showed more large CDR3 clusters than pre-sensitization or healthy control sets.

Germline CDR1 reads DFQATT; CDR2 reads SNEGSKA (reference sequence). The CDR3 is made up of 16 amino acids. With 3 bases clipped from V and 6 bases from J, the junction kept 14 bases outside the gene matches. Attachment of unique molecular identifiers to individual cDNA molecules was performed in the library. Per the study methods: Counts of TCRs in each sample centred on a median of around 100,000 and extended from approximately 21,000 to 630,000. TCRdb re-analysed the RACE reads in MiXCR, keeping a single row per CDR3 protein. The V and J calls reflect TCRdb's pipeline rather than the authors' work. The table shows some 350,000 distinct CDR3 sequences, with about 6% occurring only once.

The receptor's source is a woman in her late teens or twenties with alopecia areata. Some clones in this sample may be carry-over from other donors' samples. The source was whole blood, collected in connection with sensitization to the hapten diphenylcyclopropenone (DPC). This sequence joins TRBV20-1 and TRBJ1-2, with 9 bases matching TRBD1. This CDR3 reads CSASPPEQGAVHGYTF. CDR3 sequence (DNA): TGCAGTGCTAGCCCCCCTGAACAGGGGGCTGTTCATGGCTACACCTTC.